These 20 T cell receptor beta chains originate from one sample sequenced in a study of CD8 T cells in ankylosing spondylitis. TCRdb re-called the 5' RACE reads through MiXCR, storing one row per CDR3 protein. The data show 300,000 to 350,000 distinct CDR3 sequences, approximately 14% seen once. The sequencing input was blood, either unsorted or a sorted T cell fraction (not recorded which). The receptors here all came from a male donor with ankylosing spondylitis or in good health (not recorded which).

This clonotype was counted at least ten times. The chain joins TRBV5-1 to TRBJ1-2; D not resolved. The CDR3 has 13 residues. CDR1 and CDR2 (germline): SGHRS, YFSETQ. Trimming shortened V by 6 bases and J by 6 bases, and 15 bases separated the two germline ends. CDR3: CASTKDGRDGYTF. The CDR3 region has the DNA TGCGCCAGCACCAAGGACGGGCGTGATGGCTACACCTTC.

The chain joins TRBV7-9 to TRBJ2-2; no clear D. CDR1 and CDR2 (germline): SEHNR, FQNEAQ (reference sequence). This CDR3 spans 13 amino acids. V lost 5 bases to trimming and J lost 4 bases, with 8 bases between them. CDR3 in amino acids: CASSTPSTGELFF. In DNA, the CDR3 is TGTGCCAGCAGCACCCCGAGCACCGGGGAGCTGTTTTTT. Filled out from reference TRBV7-9 and TRBJ2-2, the complete variable domain reads DTGVSQNPRHKITKRGQNVTFRCDPISEHNRLYWYRQTLGQGPEFLTYFQNEAQLEKSRLLSDRFSAERPKGSFSTLEIQRTEQGDSAMYLCASSTPSTGELFFGEGSRLTVL.

The chain combines TRBV7-8 with TRBJ2-6, with 10 positions matching TRBD2. Germline lookup yields CDR1 SGHVS and CDR2 FQNEAQ. Trimming took 5 bases from V and 0 from J; bases not matched to a gene: 7. The CDR3 length is 18 residues. CDR3 sequence (DNA): TGTGCCAGCAGCCCAAGCGGGAGGGGGGGCTCTGGGGCCAACGTCCTGACTTTC. Translation gives CASSPSGRGGSGANVLTF.

This clonotype was observed once. The chain joins TRBV6-5 to TRBJ2-1; D possibly corresponds to TRBD2 (5 bases). The CDR3 is made up of 16 amino acids. Trimming stripped 1 base from V and 5 bases from J, with 15 bases between. CDR1 is MNHEY, CDR2 SVGAGI, per germline. DNA of the CDR3: TGTGCCAGCAGTTACTGGTTGCGGGCGCGAGACAATGAGCAGTTCTTC. Amino acid sequence: CASSYWLRARDNEQFF.

The chain employs TRBV7-9 and TRBJ2-1, with a weak D call TRBD1 (6 bases). Germline CDR1 reads SEHNR; CDR2 reads FQNEAQ (reference sequence). V was pared by 3 bases and J by 4 bases, with 13 bases between. This CDR3 spans 15 amino acids. The CDR3 sequence: CASSFRTETYNEQFF. The CDR3 region has the DNA TGTGCCAGCAGCTTTAGGACAGAGACTTACAATGAGCAGTTCTTC.

This clonotype was detected only once. The chain links TRBV20-1 to TRBJ1-5, with D tentatively TRBD1 (5 bases). V dropped 5 bases and J dropped 9 bases, with 14 bases sitting between them. Germline CDR1 reads DFQATT; CDR2 reads SNEGSKA (reference sequence). There are 12 residues in the CDR3. The CDR3 DNA reads TGCAGTGCTGGGGCCATTGAGGGGCCCCAGCATTTT. The encoded protein is CSAGAIEGPQHF.

This sequence joins TRBV7-2 and TRBJ2-7, with a possible D match to TRBD1 (6 bases). Germline loops: CDR1 SGHTA, CDR2 FQGNSA. The CDR3 has 14 residues. V was pared by 4 bases and J by 3 bases, with 13 bases between. The CDR3 loop reads CASSSLRQVYEQYF. The DNA of the CDR3 is TGTGCCAGCAGCTCCCTACGACAGGTCTACGAGCAGTACTTC.

This chain uses TRBV7-9 with TRBJ1-5; 8 bases match TRBD1. Germline values: CDR1 SEHNR, CDR2 FQNEAQ (reference sequence). V was clipped by 3 bases and J by 5 bases; unmatched bases: 6. The CDR3 covers 15 residues. CDR3 in amino acids: CASSFGAGGHQPQHF. In nucleotides, the CDR3 is TGTGCCAGCAGCTTCGGGGCAGGGGGCCATCAGCCCCAGCATTTT.

The chain has TRBV29-1 and TRBJ1-1, with D possibly TRBD1 on 6 matching bases. The V gene lost 1 base and the J gene lost 2 bases, with 11 bases spanning the gap. CDR1 SQVTM and CDR2 ANQGSEA come from the germline V gene. This CDR3 contains 14 residues. In DNA form, the CDR3 reads TGCAGCGTTGAAGCCCTGGACAGAAACACTGAAGCTTTCTTT. It specifies CSVEALDRNTEAFF.

The CDR3 DNA is TGTGCCAGCAGCTACGTCGGCACCAACTCCTACGAGCAGTACTTC. This gives the protein CASSYVGTNSYEQYF. This chain connects TRBV6-5 to TRBJ2-7; D gene ambiguous. Per germline, CDR1 MNHEY and CDR2 SVGAGI. V shed 6 bases and J shed 0 bases, with 15 bases lying between them. The CDR3 loop spans 15 amino acids.

The rearrangement joins TRBV24-1 to TRBJ2-3, with D perhaps matching TRBD1 (5 bases). Germline lookup yields CDR1 KGHDR and CDR2 SFDVKD. The CDR3 is 19 residues long. V was trimmed by 0 bases and J by 0 bases, leaving 18 bases between them. The CDR3, as DNA: TGTGCCACCAGTGATTTGCGAACCGGACACAAAACTAGCACAGATACGCAGTATTTT. Amino acids: CATSDLRTGHKTSTDTQYF.

This clonotype appeared a few times. The chain couples TRBV12-3 or TRBV12-4 to TRBJ2-1; D gene unclear. Trimming took off 5 bases at V and 3 bases at J, with 17 bases between the two ends. The CDR3 is 16 amino acids. DNA of the CDR3: TGTGCCAGCAGTCTCCGTTTAAGATTATTCTACAATGAGCAGTTCTTC. This encodes CASSLRLRLFYNEQFF.

This clonotype showed up just a few times. The V gene is TRBV20-1, the J gene TRBJ2-5, with D possibly matching TRBD2 (6 bases). CDR3 length: 12 amino acids. Germline assignment: CDR1 DFQATT and CDR2 SNEGSKA (reference sequence). V was shortened by 3 bases and J by 9 bases, with 14 bases between the two germline ends. The chain's CDR3 is CSASRGREAQYF. The CDR3, as DNA: TGCAGTGCTAGCCGGGGTAGGGAGGCCCAGTACTTC.

This clonotype was detected only a few times. This sequence joins TRBV14 and TRBJ2-5, with D possibly called TRBD1 or TRBD2 (7 bases each). The CDR3 has 15 amino acids. V was trimmed by 5 bases and J by 2 bases, leaving 15 bases between them. Looked up from germline, CDR1 is SGHDN and CDR2 is FVKESK. CDR3 residues: CASSTRGGYQETQYF. The CDR3 DNA reads as TGTGCCAGCAGCACCAGGGGGGGGTATCAAGAGACCCAGTACTTC.

V is TRBV20-1 and J is TRBJ2-1; the D gene is possibly TRBD2 (5 bases). The CDR3 loop spans 14 amino acids. The V gene's germline CDR1 is DFQATT and CDR2 SNEGSKA (reference sequence). V lost 6 bases and J 6 bases, leaving 18 bases between the germline ends. The CDR3 loop reads CSARGRRPGNEQFF. The CDR3 DNA sequence: TGCAGTGCCCGCGGACGGAGGCCCGGCAATGAGCAGTTCTTC.

The chain's CDR3 is CASRRGASGRALYETQYF. As DNA, the CDR3 is TGTGCCAGCAGGCGGGGGGCTAGCGGGAGGGCCCTCTATGAGACCCAGTACTTC. The chain couples TRBV5-6 to TRBJ2-5; 12 bases fit TRBD2. In germline, CDR1 is SGHDT, CDR2 YYEEEE. J was trimmed by 5 bases and V by 5 bases; bases with no gene match: 16. The CDR3 sequence is 18 residues long. Full variable domain (remainder filled in from reference TRBV5-6 and TRBJ2-5): DAGVTQSPTHLIKTRGQQVTLRCSPKSGHDTVSWYQQALGQGPQFIFQYYEEEERQRGNFPDRFSGHQFPNYSSELNVNALLLGDSALYLCASRRGASGRALYETQYFGPGTRLLVL.

In this sample, this clonotype turned up many times. This chain links TRBV12-3 or TRBV12-4 with TRBJ1-3; D ambiguous. CDR3 length: 11 amino acids. The V and J ends lost 1 base and 8 bases respectively, with 3 bases between them. CDR3 region: CASSLGDTIYF. DNA of the CDR3: TGTGCCAGCAGTTTAGGAGACACCATATATTTT.

This clonotype was counted a few times. At one end, the junction sequence differs from germline, possibly due to a read error. The chain combines TRBV4-1 with TRBJ2-2; 10 bases line up with TRBD2. There are 15 residues in the CDR3. From germline, CDR1 is MGHRA and CDR2 YSYEKL. The CDR3 loop is CASSQDSLAGRGVVF. The DNA of the CDR3 is TGCGCCAGCAGCCAAGATTCACTAGCGGGGCGTGGGGTGGTTTTT.

This clonotype was detected only a few times. In DNA, the CDR3 is TGTGCCAGCAGCCAAGAAGTGAGCGGGGGTAGGAATGAGCAGTTCTTC. Its translation is CASSQEVSGGRNEQFF. The chain carries TRBV3-1 and TRBJ2-1, with TRBD2 matching over 8 bases. V lost 0 bases to trimming and J lost 7 bases; unmatched junction nucleotides: 8. The CDR3 is made up of 16 amino acids. Germline CDR1 reads LGHDT; CDR2 reads YNNKEL (reference sequence).

This clonotype was recorded at least ten times. J is TRBJ2-3 and V is TRBV29-1, with TRBD1 matching 9 bases. Germline CDR1 reads SQVTM; CDR2 reads ANQGSEA. CDR3 size: 17 residues. V was clipped by 6 bases and J by 4 bases; unmatched bases: 17. The DNA for the CDR3 is TGCAGCGTATCCTTCCGGGACAGGGTCATGGGGGCAGATACGCAGTATTTT. It yields the protein CSVSFRDRVMGADTQYF.